What follows is one TCR beta chain and its context. Ten or more counts support this clonotype. This clone's antigen is unknown. Per-nucleotide qualities are absent, and no much larger clonotype sits a single base away. The CDR3 spans 14 residues, from the cysteine through the phenylalanine. This entry keeps only the CDR3 DNA: 42 bases, framed from base 1. For CDR1 and CDR2, the germline V gene lists SGHRS and YFSETQ. V loses 0 bases of germline sequence and J loses 2 bases, and the interval between the two ends is 9 bases. These data come from a study (dated by TCRdb to the mid-2010s). For context, the study as a whole: Whether tumor-infiltrating Tregs in breast cancer are recruited from blood Tregs or converted in situ from other CD4+ T cell subsets was tested.

Points the paper makes about the study in general: Validation in the larger cohort was restricted to a single TCR beta V-J rearrangement rather than whole repertoires. The greatest overlap of tumor-infiltrating Treg TCR alpha and beta sequences was with tumor naive CD4+ T cells, followed next by blood naive CD4+ T cells. Tumor memory CD4+ T cell TCR gene usage clustered with blood and lymph node memory CD4+ cells and lymph node naive CD4+ cells.

Naive CD4+ T cells were purified with the Miltenyi Naive CD4+ T Cell Isolation kit, with Tregs depleted using CD25 microbeads. Tregs, naive and memory CD4+ T cells from tumor, blood and ipsilateral draining lymph nodes of about five breast cancer patients underwent full-length TCR alpha and beta sequencing. Tumor tissue and lymph nodes from ipsilateral axillary dissection were perfused with PBS, minced and digested with collagenase I and hyaluronidase. Ficoll density gradient centrifugation was used to isolate mononuclear cells from lymph nodes or from 50 to 55 ml of peripheral blood. FACS confirmed that the sorted cell populations were more than 90% pure. Amplification of full-length TCR variable regions was done by 5' RACE PCR using constant-region reverse primers, and this step was followed by semi-nested PCR with Nested Universal Primer A. The ReliaPrep RNA Cell Miniprep System was used to extract total RNA, which was then reverse transcribed into 5'RACE-ready cDNA with the SMARTer RACE 5'/3' Kit. An Illumina MiSeq was used to sequence the full-length TCR alpha and beta libraries, which had been barcoded with multiplex adaptors. As for how the authors treated the data: For each of nine subset-tissue groups, sequencing data from the five patients were pooled, and the groups were compared by unsupervised clustering of TCR gene usage. The Morisita-Horn index was used to calculate repertoire similarity, with shared sequences weighted by how much each contributed to each repertoire. The raw public data were reprocessed by TCRdb itself: fastp quality trimming at Q25, MiXCR clonotype calling, in-frame beta chains only. CDR3 protein duplicates are merged, each entry listing the most common genes and DNA. It is TCRdb's table, rather than the study itself, that gives the V and J calls and clone size. The table for this sample lists about 34,000 distinct CDR3 sequences; roughly 24% of them were counted only once. The leading ten clones occupy 3.5% to 4.5% of the sample.

Rearrangement joined TRBV5-1 to TRBJ2-7, with the D segment identity uncertain. This receptor was obtained from a female donor with breast cancer. The sample comprised naive CD4+ T cells sorted from a lymph node. The sample's cell subset or site label is to be understood as: naive CD4+ T cells, CD4+CD45RA+CD25-. CDR3 sequence: CASSLAARPYEQYF. Read as DNA, the sequence is TGCGCCAGCAGCTTGGCCGCCAGGCCCTACGAGCAGTACTTC.